This passage covers 9 T cell receptor beta chains from one sample sequenced in a study of blood T cells in healthy people across ages (dated by TCRdb to between 2014 and 2017). The library was prepared using 5' RACE. Instrument used: Illumina HiSeq 2500. A second roughly 6 to 12 cycle PCR used a sample-barcoded 5' primer and a J-beta primer mix. TCRdb reran the public reads through fastp at Q25 and MiXCR, keeping productive beta chains. Each entry is one CDR3 protein sequence, shown with its most common DNA and genes. Recorded for this sample are 540,000 or so distinct CDR3 sequences; around 24% of them occurred a single time. Roughly 9% of the sample is held by the ten biggest clonotypes. The same data also contributed to another study, on T cells of mothers and their children.

Material: blood. These receptors all stem from a boy aged 5-17 years in good health.

The rearrangement uses TRBV28 and TRBJ2-4; D not certain. The V and J ends lost 10 bases and 0 bases respectively, with 16 bases between them. The CDR3 is 15 amino acids. Per germline, CDR1 MDHEN and CDR2 SYDVKM. The CDR3 region has the DNA TGTGCCACCAGCTTTTCCACGGTAGCCAAAAACATTCAGTACTTC. Its translation: CATSFSTVAKNIQYF.

V is TRBV25-1 and J is TRBJ2-3; 7 positions match TRBD2. The junction had 7 bases not matched to a gene; V was cut back by 5 bases and J by 8 bases. The germline V gene has CDR1 MGHDK and CDR2 SYGVNS. The CDR3 spans 13 residues. The CDR3 nucleotides are TGTGCCAGCAGTCAGACTAGCCGCGGTACGCAGTATTTT. Protein product: CASSQTSRGTQYF. Variable domain in full (rest from reference TRBV25-1 and TRBJ2-3): EADIYQTPRYLVIGTGKKITLECSQTMGHDKMYWYQQDPGMELHLIHYSYGVNSTEKGDLSSESTVSRIRTEHFPLTLESARPSHTSQYLCASSQTSRGTQYFGPGTRLTVL.

The table lists this clonotype with a few counts. The genes are TRBV7-2 and TRBJ2-4, with D possibly matching TRBD1 (7 bases). Trimming removed 6 bases at V and 7 bases at J, with 19 bases between. Looked up from germline, CDR1 is SGHTA and CDR2 is FQGNSA. The CDR3 sequence is 15 residues long. CDR3 amino acids: CASSRLETGRNIQYF. In DNA, the CDR3 is TGTGCCAGCAGTAGACTTGAGACAGGGAGGAACATTCAGTACTTC.

The chain employs TRBV28 and TRBJ2-1, with TRBD1 matching over 9 bases. The V segment lost 4 bases and the J segment 15 bases; nucleotides outside the gene matches: 4. The V gene's germline CDR1 is MDHEN and CDR2 SYDVKM. This CDR3 contains 11 residues. The CDR3 DNA is TGTGCCAGCAGTTCCGGGACAGGGCCGTTCTTC. It codes for CASSSGTGPFF.

This clonotype was observed a few times. The chain has TRBV6-1 and TRBJ2-1, with a possible D match to TRBD2 (5 bases). The CDR3 loop spans 16 amino acids. V was pared by 1 base and J by 0 bases, with 10 bases between. CDR1 is MNHNS and CDR2 is SASEGT in the germline V gene. The CDR3 spells CASSEEGRSSYNEQFF. The CDR3 DNA sequence: TGTGCCAGCAGTGAAGAAGGGAGAAGCTCCTACAATGAGCAGTTCTTC.

The chain carries TRBV10-3 and TRBJ1-2; 7 nucleotides align to TRBD1. The CDR3 contains 14 residues. Germline CDR1 reads ENHRY; CDR2 reads SYGVKD. With 6 bases clipped from V and 0 bases from J, the junction kept 4 bases outside the gene matches. In DNA, the CDR3 is TGTGCCATCAGGGGGGACAGCACTAACTATGGCTACACCTTC. Protein: CAIRGDSTNYGYTF.

The chain recombines TRBV9 with TRBJ2-1; D is perhaps TRBD2 (6 bases). The CDR3 runs 13 residues. V dropped 3 bases and J dropped 10 bases, with 14 bases sitting between them. Germline loops: CDR1 SGDLS, CDR2 YYNGEE. The CDR3 sequence is CASSGPSGGEQFF. CDR3 sequence (DNA): TGTGCCAGCAGCGGCCCTTCTGGGGGGGAGCAGTTCTTC.

The rearrangement joins TRBV28 to TRBJ2-1; the D is unclear. The end of the DNA aligns better with TRBJ2-5, so the J call may be wrong. From germline, CDR1 is MDHEN and CDR2 SYDVKM. The CDR3 consists of 15 residues. The CDR3 DNA is TGTGCCAGCAGAAACCGGTATCAGACGGGAGAGACCCAGTACTTC. This translates into CASRNRYQTGETQYF.

The chain recombines TRBV11-2 with TRBJ1-2; D is possibly TRBD1 (6 bases). The V gene lost 5 bases and the J gene lost 4 bases, with 17 bases spanning the gap. Germline loops: CDR1 SGHAT, CDR2 FQNNGV. The CDR3 runs to 15 residues. The CDR3 DNA is TGTGCCAGCAGCCTTCGACAGGACATGAGCTATGGCTACACCTTC. Amino acid sequence: CASSLRQDMSYGYTF.